This T cell receptor beta chain derives from a study of neurological immune-mediated disorders. Overall study findings and caveats: No sharing of CDR3 amino acid sequences was observed among expanded clones across subjects, suggesting private repertoires in all groups.

The sample's time point: longitudinal time-point 3. Healthy control samples came from blood bank volunteers in Maryland, USA. TCRdb re-called the 5' RACE reads with MiXCR, one entry per CDR3 protein. In the table there are around 42,000 distinct CDR3 sequences, roughly 13% of which are singletons. CDR1 is SQVTM and CDR2 is ANQGSEA in the germline V gene. The CDR3 loop spans 11 amino acids. The germline V and J ends were trimmed by 2 bases and 5 bases, with 6 bases remaining between them. This clonotype showed up many times. Its target is not known. Material: PBMCs. The clonotype was recovered from a man aged 25 to 40 in good health. J is TRBJ1-1 and V is TRBV29-1, with D uncertain. The CDR3: CSVESRTEAFF. The CDR3 bases are TGCAGCGTTGAAAGTAGGACTGAAGCTTTCTTT.